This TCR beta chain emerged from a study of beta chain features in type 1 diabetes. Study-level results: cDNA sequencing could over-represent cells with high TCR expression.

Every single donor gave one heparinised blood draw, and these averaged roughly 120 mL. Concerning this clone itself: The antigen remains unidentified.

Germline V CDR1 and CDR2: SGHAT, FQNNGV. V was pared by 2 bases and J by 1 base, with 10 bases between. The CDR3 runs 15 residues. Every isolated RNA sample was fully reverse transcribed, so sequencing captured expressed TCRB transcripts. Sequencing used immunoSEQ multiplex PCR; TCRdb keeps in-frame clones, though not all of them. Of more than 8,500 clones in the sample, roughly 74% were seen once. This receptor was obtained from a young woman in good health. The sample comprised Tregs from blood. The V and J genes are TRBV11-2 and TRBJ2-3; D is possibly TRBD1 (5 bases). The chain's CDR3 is CASSLTGRGTDTQYF. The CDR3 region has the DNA TGTGCCAGCAGCTTAACGGGCAGGGGCACAGATACGCAGTATTTT.